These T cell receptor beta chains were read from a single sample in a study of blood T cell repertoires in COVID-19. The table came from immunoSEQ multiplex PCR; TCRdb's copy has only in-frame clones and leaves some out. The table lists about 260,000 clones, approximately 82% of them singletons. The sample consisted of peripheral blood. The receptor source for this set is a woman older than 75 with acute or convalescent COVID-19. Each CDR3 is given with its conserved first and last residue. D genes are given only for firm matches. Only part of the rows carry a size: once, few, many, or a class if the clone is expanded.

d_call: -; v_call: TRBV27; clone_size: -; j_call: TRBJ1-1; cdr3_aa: CASSHIGGGTGKIMGTEAFF; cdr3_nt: TGTGCCAGCAGTCACATTGGGGGCGGTACAGGGAAGATTATGGGCACTGAAGCTTTCTTT
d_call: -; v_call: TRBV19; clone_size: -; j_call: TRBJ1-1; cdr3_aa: CASSMRGGGTEAFF; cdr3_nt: TGTGCCAGTAGTATGAGGGGAGGTGGCACTGAAGCTTTCTTT
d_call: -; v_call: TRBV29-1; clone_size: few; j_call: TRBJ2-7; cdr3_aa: CSVSWSRGAEQYF; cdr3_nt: TGCAGCGTCTCTTGGTCCCGGGGGGCCGAGCAGTACTTC
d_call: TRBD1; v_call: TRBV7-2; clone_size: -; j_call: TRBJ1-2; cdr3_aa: CASSPGTGGDGYTF; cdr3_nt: TGTGCCAGCAGCCCAGGGACAGGGGGCGATGGCTACACCTTC
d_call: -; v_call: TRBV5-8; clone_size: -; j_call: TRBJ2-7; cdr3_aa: CASSLRSRATYEQYF; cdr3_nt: TGTGCCAGCAGCTTGAGGTCGAGGGCTACCTACGAGCAGTACTTC
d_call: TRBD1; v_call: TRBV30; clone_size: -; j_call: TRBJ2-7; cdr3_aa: CAWSPGQGYEQYF; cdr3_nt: TGTGCCTGGAGCCCCGGACAGGGGTACGAGCAGTACTTC
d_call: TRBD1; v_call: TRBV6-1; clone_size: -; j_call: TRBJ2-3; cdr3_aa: CASSPLTGRDTQYF; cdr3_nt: TGTGCCAGCAGTCCCCTGACAGGGCGGGATACGCAGTATTTT
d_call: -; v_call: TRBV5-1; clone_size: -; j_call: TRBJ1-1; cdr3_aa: CASSLVAGGRGAEAFF; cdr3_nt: TGCGCCAGCAGCTTGGTAGCGGGGGGGCGCGGGGCTGAAGCTTTCTTT
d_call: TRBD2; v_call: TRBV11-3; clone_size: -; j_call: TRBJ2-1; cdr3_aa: CASSLAAGGPNEQFF; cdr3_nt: TGTGCCAGCAGCTTAGCGGCGGGAGGGCCCAATGAGCAGTTCTTC
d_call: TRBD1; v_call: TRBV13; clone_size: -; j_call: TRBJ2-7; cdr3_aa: CASSRGQTYEQYF; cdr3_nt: TGTGCCAGCAGCCGGGGACAGACCTACGAGCAGTACTTC